A single sample is the source of the 11 T cell receptor beta chains below, sequenced in a study of naive and memory T cell subsets. The beta constant-region primer was an equimolar mix of two oligonucleotides covering TRBC1 and TRBC2. TCRdb itself ran the UMI-ligation and nested PCR reads through MiXCR, one entry per CDR3 protein. The sample contains 25,000 to 30,000 distinct CDR3 sequences, roughly 10% of which appear only once. The specimen was effector memory CD4+ T cells from blood. Noted subset: effector memory, CD45RA- CD27-. The receptors were gathered from a human donor in good health.

A word on this clonotype: Being one base from a much bigger clone, this may be a read error. This rearrangement joins TRBV5-1 to TRBJ2-7; 7 bases are a match to TRBD2. The V gene's germline CDR1 is SGHRS and CDR2 YFSETQ. The V segment lost 2 bases and the J segment 6 bases; nucleotides outside the gene matches: 11. The CDR3 totals 15 residues. In nucleotides, the CDR3 is TGCGCCAGCAGCTTTATAGCGGGCTTAACCTGCGAGCAGTACTTC. Protein product: CASSFIAGLTCEQYF.

A few counts support this clonotype. The chain employs TRBV20-1 and TRBJ2-1, with D maybe TRBD2 (5 bases). The CDR3 length is 11 residues. Trimming took off 6 bases at V and 7 bases at J, with 10 bases between the two ends. In germline, CDR1 is DFQATT, CDR2 SNEGSKA (reference sequence). The DNA for the CDR3 is TGCAGTGCCGAGGGAATTAATGAGCAGTTCTTC. Protein: CSAEGINEQFF.

The table lists this clonotype with a few counts. The V gene is TRBV7-3, the J gene TRBJ2-3, with 11 bases lining up with TRBD1. V lost 4 bases and J lost 6; bases outside the gene matches: 3. This CDR3 spans 14 amino acids. Germline-derived CDR1 and CDR2 are SGHTA and FQGTGA. The CDR3 bases are TGTGCCAGCAGCTCGGGACAGGGGGAGGATACGCAGTATTTT. This translates into CASSSGQGEDTQYF.

This clonotype was counted many times. V gene TRBV18 combines with J gene TRBJ1-3; TRBD1 matches 9 bases. V dropped 6 bases and J dropped 4; count of bases not matched to a gene: 1. The CDR3 spans 13 residues. In germline, CDR1 is KGHSH, CDR2 LQKENI. CDR3 sequence: CASSGTGGNTIYF. The CDR3, as DNA: TGTGCCAGCTCCGGGACAGGGGGAAACACCATATATTTT.

The rearrangement uses TRBV7-9 and TRBJ2-1; D ambiguous. The CDR3 contains 13 residues. V was trimmed by 7 bases and J by 8 bases, leaving 15 bases between them. Germline V gene lookup returns CDR1 SEHNR and CDR2 FQNEAQ (reference sequence). The CDR3 DNA is TGTGCCAGCAATGCACTCTCCGCCTATGAGCAGTTCTTC. This translates into CASNALSAYEQFF.

The table lists this clonotype with many counts. The CDR3 region is CASSQQLNYGYTF. CDR3 sequence (DNA): TGTGCCAGCAGCCAACAACTCAACTATGGCTACACCTTC. The rearrangement uses TRBV7-2 and TRBJ1-2; no clear D gene. The V gene's germline CDR1 is SGHTA and CDR2 FQGNSA. With 5 bases removed from V and 2 bases from J, the gap between germline ends came to 9 bases. The CDR3 spans 13 residues.

V gene TRBV12-3 or TRBV12-4 combines with J gene TRBJ2-2, with 12 bases lining up with TRBD2. V was pared by 6 bases and J by 6 bases, with 8 bases of the junction left unmatched. This CDR3 contains 16 residues. The CDR3 nucleotides are TGTGCCAGCAGACGAGAGGGACTAGCGGGCCCCGGGGAGCTGTTTTTT. Its protein is CASRREGLAGPGELFF.

Regarding this clonotype: One end of the junction does not line up with germline, which may come from a read error. This chain links TRBV19 with TRBJ1-2, with D tentatively TRBD1 (6 bases). Germline V gives CDR1 LNHDA, CDR2 SQIVND (reference sequence). This CDR3 region has 14 residues. CDR3 sequence: CASSVDWTDGGYTF. The CDR3 region has the DNA TGTGCCAGTAGTGTAGATTGGACAGACGGCGGCTACACCTTC.

This clonotype has ten or more counts. V gene TRBV12-3 or TRBV12-4 combines with J gene TRBJ1-1; 9 bases agree with TRBD1. Trimming took 7 bases from V and 7 from J; bases not matched to a gene: 13. There are 15 residues in the CDR3. CDR3 loop: CASKPQQGAAGEAFF. The CDR3 DNA is TGTGCCAGCAAACCCCAACAGGGGGCGGCTGGTGAAGCTTTCTTT.

This clonotype was counted many times. The V and J genes are TRBV24-1 and TRBJ2-6; TRBD1 is a possible D gene (6 bases). With 3 bases removed from V and 2 bases from J, the gap between germline ends came to 10 bases. The CDR3 extends over 16 amino acids. The germline V gene has CDR1 KGHDR and CDR2 SFDVKD. CDR3 residues: CATSDMGAAGANVLTF. CDR3 coding DNA: TGTGCCACCAGTGATATGGGGGCGGCTGGGGCCAACGTCCTGACTTTC.

This clonotype was observed a few times. V and J are TRBV20-1 and TRBJ1-4; D is perhaps TRBD1 (5 bases). With 0 bases removed from V and 5 bases from J, the gap between germline ends came to 19 bases. Germline-derived CDR1 and CDR2 are DFQATT and SNEGSKA (reference sequence). This CDR3 contains 17 residues. Here the CDR3 reads CSARDLGGAGGNEKLFF. DNA for the CDR3: TGCAGTGCTAGAGATTTAGGAGGGGCGGGGGGGAATGAAAAACTGTTTTTT.